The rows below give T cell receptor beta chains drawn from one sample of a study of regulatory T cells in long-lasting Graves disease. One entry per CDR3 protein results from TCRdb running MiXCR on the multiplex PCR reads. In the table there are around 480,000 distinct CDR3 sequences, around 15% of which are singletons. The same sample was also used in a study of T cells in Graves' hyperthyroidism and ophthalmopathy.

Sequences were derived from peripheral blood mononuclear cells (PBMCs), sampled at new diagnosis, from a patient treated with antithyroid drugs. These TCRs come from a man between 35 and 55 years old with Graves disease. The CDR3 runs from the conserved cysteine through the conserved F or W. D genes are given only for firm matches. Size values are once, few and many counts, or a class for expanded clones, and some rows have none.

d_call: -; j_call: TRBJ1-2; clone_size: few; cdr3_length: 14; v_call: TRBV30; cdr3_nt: TGTGCCTGGAGTGTTAACCCAGGGGCGGGCGGCTACACCTTC; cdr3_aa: CAWSVNPGAGGYTF
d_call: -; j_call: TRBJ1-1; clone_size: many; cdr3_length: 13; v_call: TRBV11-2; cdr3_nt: TGTGCCAGCAGCTTAGACCTTGACACTGAAGCTTTCTTT; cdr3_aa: CASSLDLDTEAFF
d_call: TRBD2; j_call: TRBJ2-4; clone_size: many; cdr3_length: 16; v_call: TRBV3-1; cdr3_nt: TGTGCCAGCAGCCAACCTAAGCGGGATCCCAAAAACATTCAGTACTTC; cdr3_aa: CASSQPKRDPKNIQYF
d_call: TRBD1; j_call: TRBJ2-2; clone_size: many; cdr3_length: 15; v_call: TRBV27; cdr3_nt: TGTGCCAGCAGCCGCTACAGGGGAAACACCGGGGAGCTGTTTTTT; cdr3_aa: CASSRYRGNTGELFF
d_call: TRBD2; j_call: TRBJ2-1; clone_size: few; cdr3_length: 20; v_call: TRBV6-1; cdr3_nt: TGTGCCAGCAGTGTCAGGACTAGCGGTTTGACTTTTCGCGTGGACAATGAGCAGTTCTTC; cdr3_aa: CASSVRTSGLTFRVDNEQFF
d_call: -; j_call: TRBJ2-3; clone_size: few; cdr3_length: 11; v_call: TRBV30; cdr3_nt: TGTGCCTGGACGATCGCAGATACGCAGTATTTT; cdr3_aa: CAWTIADTQYF
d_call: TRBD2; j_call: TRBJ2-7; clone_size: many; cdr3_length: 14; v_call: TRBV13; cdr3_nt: TGTGCCAGCAGCCACTCAGGGACTAGGGTAGAGCAGTACTTC; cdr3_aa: CASSHSGTRVEQYF
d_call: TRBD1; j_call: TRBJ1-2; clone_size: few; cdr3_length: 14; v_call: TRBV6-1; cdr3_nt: TGTGCCAGTTATAGGACAGGGGTGAATTATGGCTACACCTTC; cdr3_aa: CASYRTGVNYGYTF
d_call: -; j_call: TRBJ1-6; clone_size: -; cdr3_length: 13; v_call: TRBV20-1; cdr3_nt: TGCAGTGCTAGAGAGGAATTACTCTCACCCCTCCACTTT; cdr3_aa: CSAREELLSPLHF
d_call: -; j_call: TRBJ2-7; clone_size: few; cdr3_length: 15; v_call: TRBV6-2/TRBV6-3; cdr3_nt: TGTGCCAGCCAACGACTTAGAGACCTCCCCTACGAGCAGTACTTC; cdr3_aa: CASQRLRDLPYEQYF
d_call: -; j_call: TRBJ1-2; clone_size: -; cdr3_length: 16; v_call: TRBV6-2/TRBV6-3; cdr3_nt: TGTGCCAGCAGTTACTCGAACCGGGACACCAACTATGGCTACACCTTC; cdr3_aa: CASSYSNRDTNYGYTF
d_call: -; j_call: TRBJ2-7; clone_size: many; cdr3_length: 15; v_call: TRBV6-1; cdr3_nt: TGTGCCAGCAGGGACCGGGACGGAGGAAACTACGAGCAGTACTTC; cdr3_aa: CASRDRDGGNYEQYF
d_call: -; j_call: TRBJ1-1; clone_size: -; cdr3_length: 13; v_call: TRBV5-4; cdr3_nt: TGTGCCAGCAGCGGGGACGCACCCTATGAAGCTTTCTTT; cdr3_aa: CASSGDAPYEAFF
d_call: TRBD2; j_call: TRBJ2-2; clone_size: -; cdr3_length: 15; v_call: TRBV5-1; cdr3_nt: TGCGCCAGCAGCCCCTATGGGGGGGACACCGGGGAGCTGTTTTTT; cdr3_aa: CASSPYGGDTGELFF
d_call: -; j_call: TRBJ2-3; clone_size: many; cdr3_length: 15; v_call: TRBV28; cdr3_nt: TGTGCCAGCAGTTCACAGGGCTTACCCACAGATACGCAGTATTTT; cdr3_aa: CASSSQGLPTDTQYF
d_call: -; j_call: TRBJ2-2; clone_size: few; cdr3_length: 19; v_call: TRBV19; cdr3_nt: TGTGCCAGTAGCCTCTACCCCTTCGGGGACCCTGGGAACACCGGGGAGCTGTTTTTT; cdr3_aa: CASSLYPFGDPGNTGELFF